The text below deals with one T cell receptor (beta chain). Its antigen is not known. Sequenced by immunoSEQ multiplex PCR; TCRdb stores in-frame clones only, minus some. The sample yields approximately 150,000 clones, approximately 86% seen once. These data belong to a study of lymphopenia after photon versus proton radiotherapy. Study findings and constraints: After lymphocyte nadir, photon-treated repertoires showed oligoclonal expansion, especially CD8+ Temra. Relative stability marked proton patients; photon patients lost diversity and naive cells.

V was pared by 1 base and J by 2 bases, with 15 bases between. The germline gives CDR1 MDHEN, CDR2 SYDVKM. The CDR3 loop spans 16 amino acids. The specimen was peripheral blood, collected from a patient treated with photon-based radiotherapy. The J gene is TRBJ2-7, the V gene TRBV28; TRBD2 might be the D (5 bases). The clonotype originates from a man between 45 and 60 years old with gastric cancer. The CDR3 coding sequence is TGTGCCAGCAGTTTATTTCTGGAGGTGGGTACCTACGAGCAGTACTTC. Translating it yields CASSLFLEVGTYEQYF.